What follows is one T cell receptor (beta chain) and its context. Its cognate antigen is unknown. This entry is derived from a study of T cell responses to AZD1222 COVID-19 vaccine. Turning to the study itself: Second-dose schedules of about 4 or about 12 weeks were combined.

Using immunoSEQ multiplex PCR, the repertoire was profiled, and TCRdb retains in-frame clones only, with some absent. The sample has fewer than 65,000 clones; roughly 84% are singletons. CDR1 is MGHRA, CDR2 YSYEKL, per germline. The CDR3 has 19 amino acids. After removal of 3 bases from V and 0 bases from J, the junction contained 11 bases not matched to a gene. General observations from the study: Repertoires in all cases were sampled only once the peak T cell response had passed. The study found vaccine-associated CD4 TCRs spanning spike, dominant at 160-218 and 743-854.

The chain uses TRBV4-1 and TRBJ1-4, with 9 positions matching TRBD1. The sample consisted of peripheral blood, taken on day 0 of AZD1222 vaccination. The TCR comes from an adult in good health. The CDR3 DNA reads as TGCGCCAGCAGCCATGGGACAGGGCTAAATATTGCAACTAATGAAAAACTGTTTTTT. Translation: CASSHGTGLNIATNEKLFF.